This T cell receptor (beta chain) was profiled in a study of cytomegalovirus exposure and HLA in healthy donors listed by TCRdb under 2017. For the wider study: An earlier analysis of 550 to 700 of the donors reported about 250 Gb of sequence data and some 120 million unique TCR beta sequences from roughly 200 million T cells. A later genetic analysis took genome-wide SNP genotypes for 398 of the 666 donors and used that subset as a discovery cohort. Among 300 to 450 genotyped donors of the cohort, an average of about 240,000 unique TCR beta nucleotide sequences were sequenced per donor, 15% to 20% of them non-productive. The genetic ancestry cluster associated with self-reported Caucasian donors included about four fifths of the roughly 400 genotyped donors. Donor age, sex, ethnicity and CMV serostatus were compiled alongside the repertoire data. In addition to the first cohort of roughly 700 subjects, a separate validation cohort of 120 different subjects was used. An early release that covered several hundred HLA-typed donors contained approximately 320 gigabases of sequencing data and tens of millions of unique TCR sequences. Class I and class II HLA loci were covered by the typing at four-digit resolution. The number of donors typed differed by locus, with roughly 620-630 for A, B, C, DRB1 and DQB1, more than 500 for DQA1, under 610 for DPA1, and some 440 for DPB1. In an earlier analysis of 550 to 700 of the donors, high-throughput TCR beta sequencing was used to judge whether each TCR beta V gene segment behaved as functional or pseudogenic. The study profiled the T cell repertoires of under 700 subjects by immunosequencing and related them to cytomegalovirus serostatus. All discovery cohort repertoires had been generated using a single sequencing platform. Several DR-DQ haplotypes were treated as single units for association and clustering because of strong linkage in the cohort. In the later analysis, no new phenotypic data were used to find candidate immune exposures; instead, reliance was placed on TCR beta sequences and their occurrence across donors. A later analysis re-analyzed previously published TCR beta repertoires from several hundred donors and added high-resolution HLA genotyping to study TCR occurrence patterns. The study aimed to test whether cataloging public T cell receptors could reveal signatures of past pathogen exposure. To predict cytomegalovirus infection status, the study brought together high-throughput TCR immunosequencing, statistical association of individual TCRs with disease status, and machine learning. What the authors observed across the whole study: For the cohort, immune exposure information was limited to CMV serostatus. Most CMV-associated TCR beta chains appeared to be HLA-restricted in a later analysis, and the HLA associations seemed to be driven largely by CMV exposure. A further reported finding was that TCR beta sequences accurately predicted the HLA-A and HLA-B alleles for most subjects in the first cohort. According to the authors, the approach could potentially be generalized to other disease states and immunological phenotypes. In the study, approximately 150 TCR beta chains were listed as associated with cytomegalovirus. A later analysis found that HLA-associated TCR beta chains were more clonally expanded and had lower generation probabilities than equally common non-associated chains. Correlated functional status among segregating V segments might reflect linkage disequilibrium, but an unknown experimental factor could not be ruled out. In an earlier analysis of 587 of the donors, most TCR beta V segments were observed in productive rearrangements about 90% or about 30% of the time, broadly matching IMGT annotations. Several of the top co-occurrence clusters appeared to be linked to parvovirus B19, influenza, CMV and Epstein-Barr virus, according to a later analysis. In a later analysis, 16,951 TCR beta sequences were associated with specific HLA alleles at a false discovery rate of 0.05. The cohort was sequenced for TCR beta chains only, and without alpha or paired-chain data the features that could be detected were limited. A group of highly shared sequence variants was considered likely to be a technical artifact of the sequencing pipeline. In both the original and validation cohorts, the classifier was reported to diagnose cytomegalovirus status with high specificity and sensitivity. In a later analysis, the rate of TCR association differed among HLA loci, with DRB1 alleles having the most associated TCRs and HLA-C alleles having the fewest. Because some donors lacked HLA typing at each locus, the association tests relied only on the typed subset. Most TCR sequences were observed very rarely across donors, whereas some public TCRs were present in many individuals. When HLA alleles, especially DR and DQ, strongly co-occurred, TCR associations were difficult to assign to individual alleles. The earlier analysis of 587 of the donors excluded some 15 rarely observed V segments, including chromosome 9 orphons, because counts were too low. Some IMGT-functional V segments, including TRBV6-2 and TRBV6-3, could not be distinguished by the 87-base-pair reads and were therefore excluded. Sequencing depth was assumed to be roughly uniform across donors in the presence/absence analyses, though that assumption may not hold. According to a later genetic analysis, donors in an Asian-associated ancestry cluster had fewer N-insertions in productive TCRs than the approximately 700-donor mean. In vitro tests confirmed that a few of the cytomegalovirus-associated TCR beta chains recognize cytomegalovirus antigens. An association between a missense DCLRE1C variant and V-gene and J-gene trimming of TCR beta chains was found in a later genetic analysis and replicated in an independent cohort.

Reading from cysteine to phenylalanine, the CDR3 counts 13 amino acids. CDR3 DNA only is kept here, 39 bases in frame from base 1. The germline V gene provides CDR1 SGHDN and CDR2 FVKESK. Between the V and J ends, shortened by 5 bases and 2 bases respectively, the junction contains 9 bases. The cohort comprised around 690 healthy bone marrow donors. All cohort members were sampled while nominally healthy, although unrecorded immune exposures were likely present. The donor tested CMV seropositive, placing the donor among the 290 or so seropositive members of the cohort. Every donor gave a peripheral blood sample, and the peripheral blood mononuclear cells from that sample were used for TCR beta sequencing. The Qiagen DNeasy Blood Extraction Kit was used to extract genomic DNA from the blood cell samples. Points on this clone: Its antigen is unknown. No qualities accompany the bases; no much larger clone lies one base away.

Libraries were prepared through the immunoSEQ multiplex PCR assay. For the multiplex PCR, a mixture combining 60 forward primers for TCR Vbeta segments and 13 reverse primers for TCR Jbeta segments was used. The CDR3 region of rearranged TCR beta genes was amplified from genomic DNA by a multiplex PCR assay. The amplified TCR beta libraries were sequenced on the Illumina HiSeq System as 87-base-pair reads. The paper's data handling went like this. Across the 700 or so repertoires, a later analysis counted 80 million or so unique TCR beta chains, roughly 11 million of which were shared by at least two donors. A nearest-neighbor algorithm error-corrected the raw reads and collapsed the reads into unique sequences, merging closely related sequences to remove PCR and sequencing errors. CDR3 sequences were aligned to IMGT reference sequences to assign V, D and J gene segments. For a sequence to be retained, a match of at least six nucleotides to both a V gene segment and a J gene segment was required. Rearrangements were classified as productive when the CDR3 lacked stop codons and remained in frame with V and J, and all other rearrangements were classified as non-productive. Following IMGT convention, CDR3 was defined as the stretch from the second conserved V-encoded cysteine to the conserved J-encoded phenylalanine. Sequences without an unambiguous match to a single V gene segment were excluded from the earlier analysis of over 500 of the donors. An earlier analysis of several hundred of the donors called V segments functional above 56.7% productive rearrangements and segregating when the between-donor standard deviation exceeded 5%. To diagnose cytomegalovirus status from the catalog of TCR beta chain sequences, a statistical classification framework was built. V and J gene assignment, in a later analysis, came from comparing TCR nucleotide sequences with IMGT/GENE-DB human TR gene sequences. A later analysis assigned CDR3 sequences and most-parsimonious VDJ recombination scenarios with the TCRdist pipeline. In a later analysis, each TCR beta chain was defined by its CDR3 amino acid sequence together with its V-gene family, and reads lacking a unique V-gene family were excluded. A later analysis removed over 500 highly shared, low-generation-probability nucleotide sequences to deal with suspected cross-contamination and a sequencing artifact. In a later analysis, a clonal expansion index was calculated for each public chain from normalized within-repertoire ranks of inferred template counts. A later analysis computed generation probabilities with a VDJ recombination model fitted to out-of-frame rearrangements, and checked the results against IGoR. Hypergeometric tests were used in a later analysis to score TCR-TCR, TCR-HLA and TCR-CMV co-occurrence, with a repertoire-size bias correction applied to the TCR pairs. In a later analysis, false discovery rates were estimated by permuting HLA or CMV assignments 20 times. A later analysis grouped co-occurring TCRs with DBSCAN, adding TCRdist sequence similarity when clustering within HLA-allele-positive subsets. Repertoires with fewer than 30,000 or more than 120,000 public chains were left out of co-occurrence clustering, as were five repertoires with anomalous nucleotide sharing. What TCRdb holds here is the immuneACCESS table cut down to in-frame rearrangements. Part of the clones is not present; checked against another copy, under half of the missing clones reflect an unresolved V gene, and the others are unexplained. The V and J calls and clone size come from that table; D and trimming were worked out from the DNA. This sample is represented by around 65,000 clones; roughly two thirds of them were singletons. The top ten constitute roughly 17% of the sample.

The source material was PBMCs. This clonotype was sampled from a man aged 40-49 years in good health and CMV-seropositive. The chain links TRBV14 with TRBJ1-1; no D segment can be confidently identified. The encoded CDR3 is CASSLQRNTEAFF. The DNA sequence is as follows: TGTGCCAGCAGCTTACAACGTAACACTGAAGCTTTCTTT.